The 16 T cell receptor beta chains in this list originate from one sample, sequenced in a study of blood T cell repertoires in COVID-19. TCRdb's table, derived via immunoSEQ multiplex PCR, lists solely in-frame clones and lacks some. The table has fewer than 60,000 clones, around 90% seen once. Specimen: peripheral blood. All receptors derive from a human donor in a cohort sampled during active COVID-19.

The rearrangement links TRBV11-2 to TRBJ2-3; 7 nucleotides agree with TRBD1. CDR3 length equals 14 residues. Germline CDR1 is SGHAT and CDR2 is FQNNGV. V shed 6 bases and J 2 bases; nucleotides not matched to a gene: 5. DNA for the CDR3: TGTGCCAGCAGAACAACAGGGGACACAGATACGCAGTATTTT. As protein: CASRTTGDTDTQYF.

The rearrangement links TRBV6-5 to TRBJ2-2; D is unclear. CDR3 length: 16 amino acids. Trimming took off 2 bases at V and 0 bases at J, with 10 bases between the two ends. The germline CDR1 and CDR2 sequences are MNHEY and SVGAGI. CDR3 DNA: TGTGCCAGCAGTTACGTCGCGGATGCGAACACCGGGGAGCTGTTTTTT. Translation: CASSYVADANTGELFF.

This chain joins TRBV19 and TRBJ1-4; possible D gene TRBD1, 6 bases. This CDR3 is built from 14 residues. Trimming took off 5 bases at V and 8 bases at J, with 15 bases between the two ends. Germline CDR1 is LNHDA and CDR2 is SQIVND (reference sequence). CDR3 loop: CASSVQGTEEKLFF. Written as DNA, the CDR3 is TGTGCCAGTAGTGTCCAGGGGACCGAGGAAAAACTGTTTTTT. Full variable domain (rest looked up from reference TRBV19 and TRBJ1-4): DGGITQSPKYLFRKEGQNVTLSCEQNLNHDAMYWYRQDPGQGLRLIYYSQIVNDFQKGDIAEGYSVSREKKESFPLTVTSAQKNPTAFYLCASSVQGTEEKLFFGSGTQLSVL.

In DNA, the CDR3 is TGTGCCAGCAGCTTGGGCAGGGGAAGACTTTATGGCTACACCTTC. Its protein is CASSLGRGRLYGYTF. The chain is built from TRBV5-6 and TRBJ1-2; tentatively, D is TRBD1 (6 bases). V lost 0 bases, J lost 5 bases, and 14 bases lay in between. Germline V CDR1 and CDR2: SGHDT, YYEEEE. The CDR3 length is 15 residues. Variable domain in full (rest from reference TRBV5-6 and TRBJ1-2): DAGVTQSPTHLIKTRGQQVTLRCSPKSGHDTVSWYQQALGQGPQFIFQYYEEEERQRGNFPDRFSGHQFPNYSSELNVNALLLGDSALYLCASSLGRGRLYGYTFGSGTRLTVV.

The rearrangement joins TRBV7-8 to TRBJ2-2; weak D call: TRBD1 (6 bases). The CDR3 is 17 residues long. The germline CDR1 and CDR2 sequences are SGHVS and FQNEAQ. V was pared by 3 bases and J by 1 base, with 15 bases between. The CDR3: CASSFGRAQGNTGELFF. The CDR3 nucleotides read TGTGCCAGCAGCTTTGGTCGGGCACAGGGGAACACCGGGGAGCTGTTTTTT.

The genes are TRBV10-3 and TRBJ2-3; 10 bases align to TRBD2. The J segment lost 0 bases and the V segment lost 3 bases, leaving 3 bases of the junction unmatched. The CDR3 contains 16 residues. Per the germline V gene, CDR1 is ENHRY and CDR2 is SYGVKD. CDR3 DNA: TGTGCCATCAGTGAACTAGCGGGGTCTAGCACAGATACGCAGTATTTT. Amino acid sequence: CAISELAGSSTDTQYF.

This clone showed up just once. V and J are TRBV11-1 and TRBJ1-4, with D perhaps matching TRBD1 (5 bases). Germline values: CDR1 SGHAT, CDR2 FQDESV (reference sequence). This CDR3 comprises 14 residues. V lost 7 bases to trimming and J lost 4 bases, with 13 bases between them. The CDR3 loop reads CASTITGDNEKLFF. The CDR3 DNA sequence: TGTGCCAGCACCATAACGGGGGATAATGAAAAACTGTTTTTT.

This sequence joins TRBV5-6 and TRBJ1-1; TRBD1 is a possible D gene (5 bases). The CDR3 contains 14 residues. Germline-derived CDR1 and CDR2 are SGHDT and YYEEEE. V was pared by 4 bases and J by 1 base, with 11 bases between. The CDR3 loop is CASSDRQRNTEAFF. CDR3 DNA: TGTGCCAGCAGCGACCGACAGAGGAACACTGAAGCTTTCTTT.

The genes are TRBV12-3 or TRBV12-4 and TRBJ2-5; no clear D. Trimming shortened V by 3 bases and J by 7 bases, and 12 bases separated the two germline ends. The CDR3 extends over 13 amino acids. This CDR3 is CASSFRLVGTQYF. The CDR3 region has the DNA TGTGCCAGCAGTTTTAGGCTAGTGGGGACCCAGTACTTC.

The rearrangement links TRBV28 to TRBJ1-4; D might be TRBD1 (5 bases). V was trimmed by 5 bases and J by 2 bases, leaving 12 bases between them. The V gene's germline CDR1 is MDHEN and CDR2 SYDVKM. This CDR3 contains 15 residues. The CDR3 loop is CASSGNRMTNEKLFF. Here the CDR3 DNA reads TGTGCCAGCAGTGGGAACAGGATGACTAATGAAAAACTGTTTTTT.

This clone has only one observation. CDR3 bases: TGTGCCAGCAGTTCTGAGGGATTCGATTCACCCCTCCACTTT. Protein product: CASSSEGFDSPLHF. This rearrangement joins TRBV27 to TRBJ1-6, with no clear D. This CDR3 is built from 14 residues. The germline V gene encodes CDR1 MNHEY and CDR2 SMNVEV (reference sequence). Trimming pared 4 bases from V and 8 bases from J, leaving 12 bases between.

The chain uses TRBV7-6 and TRBJ1-1; tentatively, D is TRBD1 (5 bases). Trimming removed 4 bases from V and 5 bases from J, with 17 bases in between. The CDR3 consists of 15 residues. Germline V gene lookup returns CDR1 SGHVS and CDR2 FNYEAQ. CDR3 region: CASSSPWGIGTEAFF. CDR3 DNA: TGTGCCAGCAGCTCGCCCTGGGGCATTGGGACTGAAGCTTTCTTT.

A single count supports this clone. The chain has TRBV27 and TRBJ2-7, with D perhaps matching TRBD1 (6 bases). The V gene's germline CDR1 is MNHEY and CDR2 SMNVEV (reference sequence). The CDR3 extends over 14 amino acids. V was pared by 2 bases and J by 5 bases, with 13 bases between. CDR3 DNA sequence: TGTGCCAGCAGTTTAGGAACAGGGTGGGACGAGCAGTACTTC. Translating gives CASSLGTGWDEQYF.

This clone was found once. This sequence joins TRBV13 and TRBJ1-5; 11 bases are a match to TRBD1. CDR3 length: 20 residues. Germline V gene sequence: CDR1 PRHDT, CDR2 FYEKMQ (reference sequence). V was clipped by 0 bases and J by 1 base; unmatched bases: 11. The CDR3 is CASSLGDRGRGVGSNQPQHF. The CDR3 DNA follows: TGTGCCAGCAGCTTAGGGGACAGGGGGCGCGGAGTAGGGAGCAATCAGCCCCAGCATTTT.

The chain recombines TRBV9 with TRBJ2-1, with 13 positions matching TRBD2. J gave up 16 bases and V 4 bases, and 17 bases lay outside the gene matches. The CDR3 is 16 amino acids. Germline V gene sequence: CDR1 SGDLS, CDR2 YYNGEE. CDR3 loop: CASSSRGRGLAGEKFF. The CDR3 DNA reads as TGTGCCAGCAGCTCTAGGGGTCGAGGACTAGCGGGAGAGAAATTCTTC.

This CDR3 reads CATSRHRVNTEAFF. The CDR3 DNA follows: TGTGCCACCAGCCGACACAGGGTGAACACTGAAGCTTTCTTT. The rearrangement uses TRBV15 and TRBJ1-1, with D tentatively TRBD1 (6 bases). The CDR3 is made up of 14 amino acids. In germline, CDR1 is LNHNV, CDR2 YYDKDF (reference sequence). V was shortened by 5 bases and J by 0 bases, with 10 bases between the two germline ends.